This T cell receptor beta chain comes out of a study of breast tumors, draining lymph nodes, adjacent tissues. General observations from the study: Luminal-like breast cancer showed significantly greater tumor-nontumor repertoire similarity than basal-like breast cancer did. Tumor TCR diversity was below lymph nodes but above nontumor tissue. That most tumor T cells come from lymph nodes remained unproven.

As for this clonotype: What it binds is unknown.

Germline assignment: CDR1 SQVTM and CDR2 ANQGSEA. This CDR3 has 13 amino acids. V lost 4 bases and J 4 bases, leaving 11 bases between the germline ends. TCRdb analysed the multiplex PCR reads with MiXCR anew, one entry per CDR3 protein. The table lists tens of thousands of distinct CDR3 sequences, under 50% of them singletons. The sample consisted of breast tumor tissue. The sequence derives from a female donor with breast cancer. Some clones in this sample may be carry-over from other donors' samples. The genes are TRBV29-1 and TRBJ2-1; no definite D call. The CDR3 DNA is TGCAGCGTTGTGGACCCCCTTTACAATGAGCAGTTCTTC. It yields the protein CSVVDPLYNEQFF.